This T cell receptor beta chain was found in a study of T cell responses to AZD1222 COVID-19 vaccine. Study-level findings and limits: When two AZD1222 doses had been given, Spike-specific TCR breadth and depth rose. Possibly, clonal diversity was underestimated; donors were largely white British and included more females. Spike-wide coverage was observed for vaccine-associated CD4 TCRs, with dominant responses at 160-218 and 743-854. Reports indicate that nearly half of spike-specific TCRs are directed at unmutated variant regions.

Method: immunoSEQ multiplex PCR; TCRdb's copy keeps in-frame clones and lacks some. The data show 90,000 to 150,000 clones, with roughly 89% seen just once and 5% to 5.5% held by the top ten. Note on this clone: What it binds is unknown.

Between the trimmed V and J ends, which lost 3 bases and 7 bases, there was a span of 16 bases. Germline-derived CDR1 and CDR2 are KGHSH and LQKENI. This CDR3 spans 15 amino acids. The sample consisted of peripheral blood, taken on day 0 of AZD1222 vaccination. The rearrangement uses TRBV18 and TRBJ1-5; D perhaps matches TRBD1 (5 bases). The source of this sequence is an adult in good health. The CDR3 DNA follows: TGTGCCAGCTCACCTGTGGGACCTGGCAGCCAGCCCCAGCATTTT. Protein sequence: CASSPVGPGSQPQHF.